This T cell receptor (beta chain) was identified in a study of spatial heterogeneity in lung cancer. Study as a whole: Raw sequencing reads included, on average, more than 8.5 appearances of each unique TCR and UMI combination.

This sample's time point: sample taken at primary tumor resection. The donors, fewer than 95 patients with untreated early-stage non-small cell lung cancer, provided the samples. The sequenced material consisted of unsorted whole RNA from tumor, nontumor lung or frozen PBMC. Trimming removed 0 bases at V and 7 bases at J, with 17 bases between. This CDR3 is 15 amino acids long. The germline gives CDR1 DFQATT, CDR2 SNEGSKA (reference sequence). Individually, TCR cDNA molecules were each labelled with a unique molecular identifier. MiXCR, applied by TCRdb to the 5' RACE reads, yields one record per CDR3 protein. The sample records about 38,000 distinct CDR3 sequences, about 5% being singletons.

This TCR derives from a female donor with early-stage non-small cell lung cancer. This sample comprised PBMCs, obtained at surgery. The V gene is TRBV20-1, the J gene TRBJ2-3, with D perhaps TRBD2 (5 bases). This CDR3 reads CSARDRTGSQNTQYF. The CDR3 DNA sequence: TGCAGTGCTAGAGACCGGACTGGGTCCCAGAATACGCAGTATTTT.